A selection of T cell receptor beta chains follows, all from one sample in a study of cytomegalovirus exposure and HLA in healthy donors. Generated by immunoSEQ multiplex PCR, the TCRdb table keeps only in-frame clones and is missing some. This sample has about 110,000 clones, with around 95% found just once. The material sequenced was PBMCs. The receptors derive from a woman in her late teens or twenties in good health and CMV-seronegative. CDR3s include the opening cysteine and the closing phenylalanine or tryptophan. Each record gives: clone size, D gene, J gene, V gene, CDR3 protein, CDR3 DNA. The D gene is left open where the match is weak. Size tells how often a clone was seen (once, few, many) or the class of an expanded clone, and some rows leave it out.

- | - | TRBJ1-6 | TRBV27 | CASSLRGTGNSPLHF | TGTGCCAGCAGTTTGCGGGGGACGGGTAATTCACCCCTCCACTTT
once | - | TRBJ2-5 | TRBV30 | CAWSGTIQTQYF | TGTGCCTGGAGCGGGACAATCCAGACCCAGTACTTC
- | TRBD1 | TRBJ2-3 | TRBV5-1 | CASSPGQGSSDTQYF | TGCGCCAGCAGCCCGGGACAGGGGTCATCGGATACGCAGTATTTT
- | - | TRBJ1-2 | TRBV7-9 | CASSLEQVLYGYTF | TGTGCCAGCAGCTTAGAACAGGTCCTCTATGGCTACACCTTC
once | TRBD1 | TRBJ1-1 | TRBV5-1 | CASSGTGGLTEAFF | TGCGCCAGCAGCGGAACAGGGGGCCTCACTGAAGCTTTCTTT
once | TRBD1 | TRBJ1-2 | TRBV6-1 | CASRDRGVYGYTF | TGTGCCAGCAGGGACAGGGGTGTCTATGGCTACACCTTC
- | TRBD1 | TRBJ2-7 | TRBV5-4 | CASSPGTGTYEQYF | TGTGCCAGCAGTCCCGGGACAGGGACCTACGAGCAGTACTTC
- | - | TRBJ2-7 | TRBV6-5 | CASSYSEGWEQYF | TGTGCCAGCAGTTACTCGGAGGGTTGGGAGCAGTACTTC
- | TRBD2 | TRBJ2-5 | TRBV2 | CASSRWSSGGLETQYF | TGTGCCAGCAGTCGATGGTCTAGCGGGGGGTTAGAGACCCAGTACTTC
- | - | TRBJ1-1 | TRBV19 | CASSIIPGLGTEAFF | TGTGCCAGTAGTATAATCCCGGGGTTGGGGACTGAAGCTTTCTTT
- | TRBD1 | TRBJ2-6 | TRBV6-5 | CASRRQGTGANVLTF | TGTGCCAGCAGACGACAGGGGACTGGGGCCAACGTCCTGACTTTC
- | TRBD1 | TRBJ1-2 | TRBV28 | CASSPWDRGGYGYTF | TGTGCCAGCAGCCCCTGGGACAGGGGGGGATATGGCTACACCTTC
- | - | TRBJ2-7 | TRBV4-3 | CASSQYQGSSYEQYF | TGCGCCAGCAGCCAGTATCAGGGGAGCTCCTACGAGCAGTACTTC
- | TRBD2 | TRBJ2-1 | TRBV10-3 | CASKRTSGGDEQFF | TGTGCCAGCAAGCGGACTAGCGGGGGCGATGAGCAGTTCTTC
- | - | TRBJ1-1 | TRBV27 | CASSSGRGGAFF | TGTGCCAGCAGTTCGGGTCGGGGGGGAGCTTTCTTT
- | - | TRBJ1-1 | TRBV28 | CASSLRRVWTEAFF | TGTGCCAGCAGTTTAAGGAGGGTTTGGACTGAAGCTTTCTTT
- | - | TRBJ1-1 | TRBV27 | CASKRQAPMNTEAFF | TGTGCCAGCAAAAGACAGGCCCCCATGAACACTGAAGCTTTCTTT
- | TRBD1 | TRBJ1-2 | TRBV19 | CASSREPGTGVIYGYTF | TGTGCCAGTAGTCGAGAGCCTGGGACAGGAGTAATTTATGGCTACACCTTC
few | TRBD2 | TRBJ2-1 | TRBV9 | CASSASGGKYNEQFF | TGTGCCAGCAGCGCTAGCGGGGGTAAATACAATGAGCAGTTCTTC
- | - | TRBJ2-3 | TRBV23-1 | CASSHPAVTDTQYF | TGCGCCAGCAGTCACCCCGCGGTCACAGATACGCAGTATTTT
- | TRBD1 | TRBJ1-2 | TRBV2 | CASIRTGSYGYTF | TGTGCCAGCATTCGGACAGGGAGCTATGGCTACACCTTC
- | TRBD1 | TRBJ1-5 | TRBV15 | CATTLRTGVNQPQHF | TGTGCCACCACCCTCAGGACAGGAGTTAATCAGCCCCAGCATTTT
- | - | TRBJ1-2 | TRBV10-2 | CASSERGGFKGISNYGYTF | TGCGCCAGCAGTGAGAGGGGGGGGTTTAAGGGGATAAGTAACTATGGCTACACCTTC
- | - | TRBJ1-2 | TRBV7-2 | CASSPVGGSYGYTF | TGTGCCAGCAGCCCGGTGGGAGGGTCCTATGGCTACACCTTC
once | - | TRBJ2-1 | TRBV29-1 | CSVPPGSRNEQFF | TGCAGCGTCCCACCCGGGAGTCGCAATGAGCAGTTCTTC
once | - | TRBJ2-7 | TRBV7-9 | CASSLGQGTSYEQYF | TGTGCCAGCAGCTTAGGGCAGGGCACTTCCTACGAGCAGTACTTC
once | TRBD2 | TRBJ2-5 | TRBV28 | CASSFGVGERGGLSETQYF | TGTGCCAGCAGCTTTGGGGTGGGCGAGCGGGGGGGCCTATCAGAGACCCAGTACTTC
- | - | TRBJ1-2 | TRBV6-1 | CASSEPQYYGYTF | TGTGCCAGCAGTGAACCACAGTACTATGGCTACACCTTC
- | - | TRBJ1-5 | TRBV28 | CATTGEGNQPQHF | TGTGCCACCACTGGGGAGGGCAATCAGCCCCAGCATTTT
- | TRBD1 | TRBJ1-2 | TRBV10-3 | CAISGYRGGYTF | TGTGCCATCAGTGGATACAGGGGCGGCTACACCTTC
- | - | TRBJ2-2 | TRBV7-3 | CASSLGNANTGELFF | TGTGCCAGCAGCTTAGGCAATGCGAACACCGGGGAGCTGTTTTTT
- | - | TRBJ1-6 | TRBV5-5 | CASSEDRVNNSPLHF | TGTGCCAGCAGCGAGGACAGAGTTAATAATTCACCCCTCCACTTT
- | - | TRBJ2-3 | TRBV29-1 | CSVEDPWLNTDTQYF | TGCAGCGTTGAAGACCCCTGGCTGAACACAGATACGCAGTATTTT
- | TRBD1 | TRBJ2-1 | TRBV19 | CASSKGQGAYNEQFF | TGTGCCAGTAGTAAAGGACAGGGGGCTTACAATGAGCAGTTCTTC
few | - | TRBJ1-5 | TRBV6-6 | CASSAGTSNLPQHF | TGTGCCAGCAGCGCCGGGACTTCCAATTTGCCCCAGCATTTT
- | - | TRBJ1-2 | TRBV7-2 | CASSASRADWGYTF | TGTGCCAGCAGCGCGTCGCGGGCAGACTGGGGCTACACCTTC
- | TRBD1 | TRBJ2-7 | TRBV4-1 | CASSQEWGQGFSYEQYF | TGCGCCAGCAGCCAAGAATGGGGACAGGGGTTTTCCTACGAGCAGTACTTC
- | TRBD2 | TRBJ2-3 | TRBV6-1 | CASSGLAGGGDTQYF | TGTGCCAGCAGTGGACTAGCGGGCGGGGGAGATACGCAGTATTTT
- | - | TRBJ1-6 | TRBV21-1 | CASSKLSSPLHF | TGTGCCAGCAGCAAATTAAGCTCACCCCTCCACTTT
- | - | TRBJ2-5 | TRBV7-9 | CASSFPGETQYF | TGTGCCAGCAGCTTCCCCGGGGAGACCCAGTACTTC
- | TRBD2 | TRBJ2-2 | TRBV5-1 | CASSLAWTSNTGELFF | TGCGCCAGCAGCTTGGCCTGGACTAGCAACACCGGGGAGCTGTTTTTT
- | TRBD1 | TRBJ2-2 | TRBV5-1 | CASSGGDREAPGELFF | TGCGCCAGCAGCGGGGGGGACAGGGAAGCCCCCGGGGAGCTGTTTTTT
- | - | TRBJ1-4 | TRBV12-2 | CASRLAPGGCWDGSATNEKLFF | TGTGCAAGTCGCTTAGCCCCCGGAGGTTGTTGGGATGGCTCTGCAACTAATGAAAAACTGTTTTTT
- | TRBD1 | TRBJ1-2 | TRBV7-9 | CASSYGDRENVGYTF | TGTGCCAGCAGTTACGGGGACAGAGAGAACGTTGGCTACACCTTC
- | TRBD1 | TRBJ1-2 | TRBV6-1 | CASSEGGQGVFQYGYTF | TGTGCCAGCAGTGAAGGGGGACAGGGCGTTTTTCAGTATGGCTACACCTTC
- | TRBD2 | TRBJ2-7 | TRBV5-1 | CASSSWTSGGYEQYF | TGCGCCAGCAGCTCATGGACTAGCGGGGGGTACGAGCAGTACTTC
- | - | TRBJ1-2 | TRBV6-1 | CASSEPNRAQGYGYTF | TGTGCCAGCAGTGAACCGAACAGGGCTCAAGGATATGGCTACACCTTC
- | TRBD1 | TRBJ1-1 | TRBV6-6 | CASSAKPGQGNTEAFF | TGTGCCAGCAGTGCGAAGCCGGGACAGGGCAACACTGAAGCTTTCTTT
- | - | TRBJ2-1 | TRBV2 | CASSDLAEWGSNEQFF | TGTGCCAGCAGTGATTTAGCGGAATGGGGGAGCAATGAGCAGTTCTTC
- | - | TRBJ2-3 | TRBV4-1 | CASSQEVGSSRTDTQYF | TGCGCCAGCAGCCAAGAGGTGGGCTCGTCTCGCACAGATACGCAGTATTTT
- | - | TRBJ1-1 | TRBV14 | CASSQASYVAFF | TGTGCCAGCAGCCAAGCTAGCTACGTAGCTTTCTTT